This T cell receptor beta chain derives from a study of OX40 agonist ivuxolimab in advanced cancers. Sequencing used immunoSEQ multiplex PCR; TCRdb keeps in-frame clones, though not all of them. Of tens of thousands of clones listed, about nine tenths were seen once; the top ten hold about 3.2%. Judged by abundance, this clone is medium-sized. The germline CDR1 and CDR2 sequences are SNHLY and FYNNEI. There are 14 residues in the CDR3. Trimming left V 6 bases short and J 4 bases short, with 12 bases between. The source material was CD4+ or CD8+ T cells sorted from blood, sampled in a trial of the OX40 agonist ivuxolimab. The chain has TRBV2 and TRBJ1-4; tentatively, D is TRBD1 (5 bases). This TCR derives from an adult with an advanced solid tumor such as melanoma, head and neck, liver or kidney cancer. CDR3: CASSETANNEKLFF. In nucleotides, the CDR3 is TGTGCCAGCAGCGAGACAGCAAATAATGAAAAACTGTTTTTT.